This T cell receptor (beta chain) emerged from a study of blood T cell repertoires in COVID-19. Study-level information: Sites in the United States, Italy and Spain provided acute and convalescent COVID-19 samples. In each case, the material was cDNA or gDNA derived from T cells, B-cell-depleted T cells, or PBMCs.

Per the study methods: Cell counts per sample came from amplifying reference gene primers. Assay used: immunoSEQ multiplex PCR; TCRdb lists only in-frame clones, some missing. D and trimming were read from the DNA, whereas the V and J calls and clone size are those reported in that table. Seen here are 120,000 to 150,000 clones, around nine tenths observed once, and the top ten hold roughly 1.5%. Trimming cost V 5 bases and J 5 bases, with 13 bases left between them. The V gene's germline CDR1 is SGHNT and CDR2 YYREEE (reference sequence). The CDR3 has 13 residues. The origin of this receptor is a human donor in a cohort sampled during active COVID-19. The sequencing input was peripheral blood. The chain has TRBV5-4 and TRBJ2-5; D unresolved. This CDR3 reads CASSGDATETQYF. CDR3 nucleotide sequence: TGTGCCAGCAGTGGAGACGCGACGGAGACCCAGTACTTC.